The rows below give T cell receptor beta chains drawn from one sample of a study of blood T cell repertoires in COVID-19. Here immunoSEQ multiplex PCR was the method, and the copy in TCRdb shows in-frame clones only, minus some. The sample has over 100,000 clones; under 90% are singletons. Sequenced input: peripheral blood. These receptors all stem from a woman aged 55-69 years with active or convalescent COVID-19. Each CDR3 is given with its conserved first and last residue. The D gene is left open where the match is weak. A row's size may be missing; if present it is once, few, many or a size class.

J: TRBJ2-1; length: 17; size: .; V: TRBV11-2; D: TRBD1; CDR3: CASSLAPGTGAGDEQFF; DNA: TGTGCCAGCAGCTTAGCCCCAGGGACAGGGGCTGGGGATGAGCAGTTCTTC
J: TRBJ2-1; length: 14; size: .; V: TRBV5-5; D: TRBD2; CDR3: CASSFHSGSHEQFF; DNA: TGTGCCAGCAGCTTTCATAGCGGGAGCCATGAGCAGTTCTTC
J: TRBJ2-7; length: 15; size: .; V: TRBV10-3; D: .; CDR3: CAIMSEKGIIYEQYF; DNA: TGTGCCATCATGTCGGAGAAGGGGATAATATACGAGCAGTACTTC
J: TRBJ2-5; length: 16; size: .; V: TRBV7-6; D: TRBD2; CDR3: CASSPQGGGLQETQYF; DNA: TGTGCCAGCAGCCCCCAGGGCGGGGGACTTCAAGAGACCCAGTACTTC
J: TRBJ1-6; length: 11; size: .; V: TRBV2; D: .; CDR3: CASSEGAPLHF; DNA: TGTGCCAGCAGTGAAGGAGCACCCCTCCACTTT
J: TRBJ1-4; length: 16; size: .; V: TRBV7-9; D: .; CDR3: CASSLRSGTTNEKLFF; DNA: TGTGCCAGCAGCTTAAGATCCGGGACAACTAATGAAAAACTGTTTTTT
J: TRBJ1-1; length: 12; size: .; V: TRBV29-1; D: .; CDR3: CSADSQGTEAFF; DNA: TGCAGCGCAGACAGCCAGGGCACTGAAGCTTTCTTT
J: TRBJ1-1; length: 14; size: .; V: TRBV5-1; D: TRBD1; CDR3: CASSKGTGSTEAFF; DNA: TGCGCCAGCAGCAAGGGGACAGGGTCCACTGAAGCTTTCTTT
J: TRBJ1-2; length: 15; size: few; V: TRBV7-9; D: TRBD1; CDR3: CASSSPGQESFGYTF; DNA: TGTGCCAGCAGCTCTCCGGGACAGGAAAGTTTTGGCTACACCTTC
J: TRBJ2-7; length: 14; size: .; V: TRBV6-5; D: TRBD2; CDR3: CASSTGLAGAKQYF; DNA: TGTGCCAGCAGTACAGGACTAGCGGGAGCGAAGCAGTACTTC
J: TRBJ1-1; length: 13; size: .; V: TRBV9; D: .; CDR3: CASSVARNTEAFF; DNA: TGTGCCAGCAGCGTAGCCCGGAACACTGAAGCTTTCTTT
J: TRBJ2-3; length: 12; size: .; V: TRBV5-4; D: .; CDR3: CASSLVGRGQYF; DNA: TGTGCCAGCAGCTTGGTAGGACGGGGGCAGTATTTT
J: TRBJ2-5; length: 15; size: .; V: TRBV28; D: TRBD2; CDR3: CASRTASGGGETQYF; DNA: TGTGCCAGCAGGACCGCTAGCGGGGGAGGAGAGACCCAGTACTTC
J: TRBJ1-2; length: 13; size: once; V: TRBV28; D: .; CDR3: CASSPRSLYGYTF; DNA: TGTGCCAGCAGTCCCCGGTCCCTCTATGGCTACACCTTC
J: TRBJ2-3; length: 15; size: .; V: TRBV3-1/TRBV3-2; D: TRBD1; CDR3: CASSPRGRGADTQYF; DNA: TGTGCCAGCAGCCCTAGGGGGCGTGGGGCAGATACGCAGTATTTT
J: TRBJ1-5; length: 14; size: .; V: TRBV24-1; D: TRBD1; CDR3: CATSRDRVSQPQHF; DNA: TGTGCCACCAGCAGAGACAGGGTTTCTCAGCCCCAGCATTTT
J: TRBJ1-4; length: 14; size: many; V: TRBV7-9; D: .; CDR3: CASSLFATNEKLFF; DNA: TGTGCCAGCAGCCTGTTTGCAACTAATGAAAAACTGTTTTTT
J: TRBJ2-2; length: 15; size: .; V: TRBV5-8; D: .; CDR3: CASSRRLGFAGELFF; DNA: TGTGCCAGCAGCCGGCGGCTTGGATTCGCCGGGGAGCTGTTTTTT
J: TRBJ2-1; length: 15; size: .; V: TRBV5-1; D: .; CDR3: CASSLTDSNYNEQFF; DNA: TGCGCCAGCAGCTTGACGGACAGTAACTACAATGAGCAGTTCTTC
J: TRBJ1-2; length: 15; size: .; V: TRBV19; D: .; CDR3: CASSFDSDSPYGYTF; DNA: TGTGCCAGTAGTTTCGACTCCGACAGCCCCTATGGCTACACCTTC
J: TRBJ1-5; length: 15; size: .; V: TRBV28; D: TRBD1; CDR3: CASSFWQGARQPQHF; DNA: TGTGCCAGCAGTTTTTGGCAGGGGGCACGGCAGCCCCAGCATTTT
J: TRBJ1-4; length: 14; size: .; V: TRBV6-5; D: .; CDR3: CASRDRSTNEKLFF; DNA: TGTGCCAGCAGAGACAGGTCCACTAATGAAAAACTGTTTTTT
J: TRBJ2-5; length: 14; size: once; V: TRBV7-2; D: TRBD2; CDR3: CASSQGTSGGTQYF; DNA: TGTGCCAGCAGCCAAGGGACTAGCGGGGGGACCCAGTACTTC
J: TRBJ1-1; length: 15; size: .; V: TRBV5-1; D: TRBD1; CDR3: CASSLDSGGNTEAFF; DNA: TGCGCCAGCAGCTTGGACTCAGGGGGGAACACTGAAGCTTTCTTT
J: TRBJ2-7; length: 12; size: .; V: TRBV11-2; D: .; CDR3: CASSVGGDEQYF; DNA: TGTGCCAGCAGTGTAGGGGGAGACGAGCAGTACTTC
J: TRBJ1-1; length: 13; size: .; V: TRBV6-5; D: .; CDR3: CASENQRDTEAFF; DNA: TGTGCCAGCGAAAACCAGCGAGACACTGAAGCTTTCTTT
J: TRBJ2-5; length: 15; size: once; V: TRBV5-4; D: TRBD2; CDR3: CASSVGLAGQETQYF; DNA: TGTGCCAGCAGCGTTGGACTAGCGGGACAAGAGACCCAGTACTTC
J: TRBJ1-4; length: 15; size: .; V: TRBV3-1/TRBV3-2; D: .; CDR3: CASSQLTGSNEKLFF; DNA: TGTGCCAGCAGCCAACTGACAGGAAGTAATGAAAAACTGTTTTTT
J: TRBJ2-1; length: 15; size: once; V: TRBV7-2; D: TRBD2; CDR3: CASSTLAGLGSEQFF; DNA: TGTGCCAGCAGCACACTAGCGGGGCTGGGTAGTGAGCAGTTCTTC
J: TRBJ1-4; length: 16; size: .; V: TRBV19; D: .; CDR3: CASSTSRVIDEEKLFF; DNA: TGTGCCAGTAGTACAAGCAGGGTTATTGACGAGGAAAAACTGTTTTTT
J: TRBJ1-1; length: 11; size: .; V: TRBV19; D: TRBD1; CDR3: CASSIGQGPFF; DNA: TGTGCCAGTAGTATCGGACAGGGCCCTTTCTTT
J: TRBJ2-2; length: 14; size: .; V: TRBV30; D: .; CDR3: CAWTWSSNTGELFF; DNA: TGTGCCTGGACTTGGAGCTCGAACACCGGGGAGCTGTTTTTT
J: TRBJ1-2; length: 13; size: once; V: TRBV5-5; D: .; CDR3: CASTYRDPSGYTF; DNA: TGTGCCAGCACCTACAGGGACCCTTCTGGCTACACCTTC
J: TRBJ2-7; length: 14; size: .; V: TRBV27; D: .; CDR3: CASSFNRDTYEQYF; DNA: TGTGCCAGCAGTTTCAACCGGGACACCTACGAGCAGTACTTC
J: TRBJ2-1; length: 18; size: few; V: TRBV7-2; D: TRBD2; CDR3: CASSLAVAGLGSYNEQFF; DNA: TGTGCCAGCAGCTTAGCGGTAGCGGGCCTAGGCTCCTACAATGAGCAGTTCTTC
J: TRBJ1-5; length: 14; size: .; V: TRBV19; D: TRBD1; CDR3: CASSPNRGLEPQHF; DNA: TGTGCCAGTAGCCCAAACAGGGGGCTCGAGCCCCAGCATTTT
J: TRBJ2-3; length: 11; size: .; V: TRBV6-2/TRBV6-3; D: TRBD2; CDR3: CASSWGTSGYF; DNA: TGTGCCAGCAGCTGGGGGACTAGTGGTTATTTT
J: TRBJ2-7; length: 15; size: once; V: TRBV28; D: TRBD2; CDR3: CASSLSGTSLYEQYF; DNA: TGTGCCAGCAGTTTATCAGGGACTAGTCTGTACGAGCAGTACTTC
J: TRBJ2-3; length: 16; size: .; V: TRBV6-6; D: .; CDR3: CASSHRMAPSADTQYF; DNA: TGTGCCAGCAGTCATCGTATGGCGCCGAGCGCAGATACGCAGTATTTT
J: TRBJ1-1; length: 15; size: .; V: TRBV19; D: .; CDR3: CASSIRDTMNTEAFF; DNA: TGTGCCAGTAGTATCCGGGACACCATGAACACTGAAGCTTTCTTT
J: TRBJ1-4; length: 12; size: .; V: TRBV28; D: .; CDR3: CASLRANEKLFF; DNA: TGTGCCAGTCTGAGGGCCAATGAAAAACTGTTTTTT
J: TRBJ2-1; length: 13; size: .; V: TRBV27; D: TRBD2; CDR3: CASRLAGTNEQFF; DNA: TGTGCCAGCAGGCTAGCGGGGACCAATGAGCAGTTCTTC
J: TRBJ1-4; length: 15; size: few; V: TRBV30; D: TRBD1; CDR3: CAWSVPRGLTEKLFF; DNA: TGTGCCTGGAGTGTACCCAGGGGGCTTACTGAAAAACTGTTTTTT
J: TRBJ1-2; length: 15; size: .; V: TRBV9; D: TRBD1; CDR3: CASSLRQGGFYGYTF; DNA: TGTGCCAGCAGCTTACGACAGGGGGGATTTTATGGCTACACCTTC
J: TRBJ1-2; length: 13; size: .; V: TRBV28; D: .; CDR3: CASSRDILYGYTF; DNA: TGTGCCAGCAGCCGGGACATCCTCTATGGCTACACCTTC
J: TRBJ1-3; length: 18; size: .; V: TRBV28; D: TRBD1; CDR3: CASSPGNTGDPLGNTIYF; DNA: TGTGCCAGCAGTCCAGGTAACACAGGGGACCCTCTCGGAAACACCATATATTTT
J: TRBJ2-2; length: 14; size: .; V: TRBV11-3; D: TRBD1; CDR3: CASSAWTGDGELFF; DNA: TGTGCCAGCAGCGCCTGGACAGGGGACGGGGAGCTGTTTTTT
J: TRBJ1-5; length: 14; size: few; V: TRBV29-1; D: TRBD1; CDR3: CSVAAGTGAGPQHF; DNA: TGCAGCGTGGCCGCCGGGACAGGCGCAGGGCCCCAGCATTTT
J: TRBJ2-1; length: 15; size: .; V: TRBV5-1; D: TRBD2; CDR3: CASSLGAGGFGEQFF; DNA: TGCGCCAGCAGCTTGGGAGCGGGGGGGTTCGGTGAGCAGTTCTTC
J: TRBJ1-2; length: 15; size: .; V: TRBV6-4; D: TRBD1; CDR3: CASSALTGGTNGYTF; DNA: TGTGCCAGCAGTGCCCTGACAGGGGGCACAAACGGCTACACCTTC
J: TRBJ2-2; length: 16; size: .; V: TRBV7-6; D: .; CDR3: CASSLVVALDTGELFF; DNA: TGTGCCAGCAGCTTAGTTGTCGCGTTAGACACCGGGGAGCTGTTTTTT
J: TRBJ1-4; length: 13; size: .; V: TRBV18; D: .; CDR3: CASSGPGVEKLFF; DNA: TGTGCCAGCTCAGGTCCAGGGGTGGAAAAACTGTTTTTT
J: TRBJ1-4; length: 15; size: .; V: TRBV28; D: .; CDR3: CASSPRTQIREKLFF; DNA: TGTGCCAGCAGCCCCCGGACACAGATTAGGGAAAAACTGTTTTTT
J: TRBJ2-4; length: 16; size: few; V: TRBV10-3; D: .; CDR3: CAISGETGLAKNIQYF; DNA: TGTGCCATCAGCGGAGAAACAGGGCTAGCCAAAAACATTCAGTACTTC
J: TRBJ2-7; length: 14; size: few; V: TRBV7-9; D: .; CDR3: CASSLGQGFYEQYF; DNA: TGTGCCAGCAGCTTAGGGCAGGGTTTCTACGAGCAGTACTTC